Each of the 31 T cell receptor beta chains below was sequenced from the same sample in a study of T-cell reconstitution after alpha-beta-depleted transplantation in children. Unique molecular identifiers were incorporated when the TCRbeta library was constructed. Using its own MiXCR run on the PCR reads, TCRdb lists one record per CDR3 protein. The sample has approximately 230,000 distinct CDR3 sequences, 24% seen once; the top ten hold about 5%. Sample: PBMCs, mostly from graft donor cells, taken 360 days after TCRalphabeta/CD19-depleted stem cell transplant. Every receptor here comes from a female patient aged 2 to 10 who had a stem cell transplant for congenital amegakaryocytic thrombocytopenia, so the T cells may come from the graft donor.

The chain joins TRBV6-5 to TRBJ1-6, with 7 bases fitting TRBD1. The CDR3 runs 18 residues. CDR1 and CDR2 (germline): MNHEY, SVGAGI. Losses at the gene ends were 0 bases for V and 0 bases for J; bases not matched to a gene: 5. CDR3 in DNA: TGTGCCAGCAGTTACTCACCACAGGGGAGCTCCTATAATTCACCCCTCCACTTT. As protein: CASSYSPQGSSYNSPLHF.

The table lists this clonotype with many counts. The chain has TRBV12-3 or TRBV12-4 and TRBJ2-5; 8 bases align to TRBD2. The CDR3 covers 14 residues. The V segment lost 6 bases and the J segment 2 bases; nucleotides outside the gene matches: 5. CDR3 in amino acids: CASRPSGPQETQYF. CDR3 bases: TGTGCCAGCAGACCTAGCGGGCCTCAAGAGACCCAGTACTTC.

This clonotype was observed a handful of times. J is TRBJ2-5 and V is TRBV6-1; D possibly corresponds to TRBD1 (6 bases). The CDR3 has 14 amino acids. Trimming stripped 6 bases from V and 2 bases from J, with 13 bases between. Germline values: CDR1 MNHNS, CDR2 SASEGT. CDR3 in DNA: TGTGCCAGCAGCGACGACAGGACACAAGAGACCCAGTACTTC. Encoded protein: CASSDDRTQETQYF.

This clonotype has more than one count but fewer than ten. DNA for the CDR3: TGCGCCAGCAGCCAAGATGAGAGGACAGGAGGAGTTTTCTACGAGCAGTACTTC. Its protein is CASSQDERTGGVFYEQYF. The chain employs TRBV4-1 and TRBJ2-7; 7 bases fit TRBD1. V shed 0 bases, J shed 3 bases, and the junction held 14 bases outside the gene matches. This CDR3 spans 18 amino acids. The V gene's germline CDR1 is MGHRA and CDR2 YSYEKL.

This clonotype was counted a few times. The chain combines TRBV18 with TRBJ2-7, with a weak D call TRBD1 (5 bases). CDR3 length: 15 residues. Germline V gene sequence: CDR1 KGHSH, CDR2 LQKENI. With 3 bases removed from V and 5 bases from J, the gap between germline ends came to 17 bases. The CDR3 nucleotides read TGTGCCAGCTCACCCCAAAAACCAGGGTTCCACGAGCAGTACTTC. Translated: CASSPQKPGFHEQYF.

The chain recombines TRBV20-1 with TRBJ2-1; TRBD2 agrees at 7 bases. With 0 bases clipped from V and 6 bases from J, the junction kept 11 bases outside the gene matches. Germline assignment: CDR1 DFQATT and CDR2 SNEGSKA (reference sequence). The CDR3 runs 16 residues. CDR3 region: CSARDAFWRETNEQFF. The CDR3 DNA is TGCAGTGCTAGAGACGCCTTCTGGCGGGAGACCAATGAGCAGTTCTTC.

The rearrangement joins TRBV6-5 to TRBJ2-5; 11 nucleotides align to TRBD2. Trimming removed 0 bases from V and 5 bases from J; junction bases left unmatched: 8. Germline CDR1 and CDR2: MNHEY and SVGAGI. The CDR3 is 17 amino acids. CDR3 sequence reads: CASSYSIVAGGPETQYF. CDR3 coding DNA: TGTGCCAGCAGTTACTCGATTGTAGCGGGGGGGCCGGAGACCCAGTACTTC.

The sample holds a few counts of this clonotype. The rearrangement links TRBV5-1 to TRBJ1-1, with D tentatively TRBD1 (5 bases). CDR1 is SGHRS and CDR2 is YFSETQ in the germline V gene. The CDR3 totals 12 residues. The V and J ends lost 3 bases and 6 bases respectively, with 9 bases between them. CDR3 in amino acids: CASSSGEAEAFF. In nucleotides, the CDR3 is TGCGCCAGCAGCTCGGGGGAGGCTGAAGCTTTCTTT.

This clonotype was detected only a few times. This chain connects TRBV7-9 to TRBJ2-3; 9 bases fit TRBD2. The CDR3 spans 16 residues. V was clipped by 3 bases and J by 0 bases; unmatched bases: 4. The germline CDR1 and CDR2 sequences are SEHNR and FQNEAQ (reference sequence). The CDR3 is CASSLASGDSTDTQYF. The DNA for the CDR3 is TGTGCCAGCAGCTTGGCTAGCGGGGACAGCACAGATACGCAGTATTTT.

The gene calls are TRBV20-1 and TRBJ1-1, with 12 bases matching TRBD1. Per germline, CDR1 DFQATT and CDR2 SNEGSKA (reference sequence). V shed 0 bases and J 6 bases; nucleotides not matched to a gene: 8. CDR3 length equals 16 residues. The CDR3 coding sequence is TGCAGTGCTAGAGATTGGGCCGGGACAGGGGGCCCTGAAGCTTTCTTT. Translating gives CSARDWAGTGGPEAFF.

This clonotype was detected only once. The J gene is TRBJ1-5, the V gene TRBV14, with D tentatively TRBD1 (5 bases). Per germline, CDR1 SGHDN and CDR2 FVKESK. Trimming removed 6 bases at V and 2 bases at J, with 14 bases between. The CDR3 extends over 15 amino acids. The CDR3 bases are TGTGCCAGCAGACCAGGGCGATTGGGCAATCAGCCCCAGCATTTT. Protein sequence: CASRPGRLGNQPQHF.

CDR3: CSARDLVGLQETQYF. For the CDR3, the DNA is TGCAGTGCTAGAGATCTCGTGGGACTACAAGAGACCCAGTACTTC. The rearrangement joins TRBV20-1 to TRBJ2-5, with TRBD2 matching over 7 bases. The trim removed 0 bases at V and 2 bases at J, leaving 6 bases unmatched. The CDR3 runs to 15 residues. CDR1 and CDR2 (germline): DFQATT, SNEGSKA (reference sequence).

The CDR3 region has the DNA TGTGCCAGCAGCTTAGAGGGTCGGGGAGTAGAGACCCAGTACTTC. Protein: CASSLEGRGVETQYF. The chain employs TRBV7-2 and TRBJ2-5; a possible D gene is TRBD2 (5 bases). The CDR3 spans 15 residues. Germline V lookup: CDR1 SGHTA, CDR2 FQGNSA. V was cut by 1 base and J by 4 bases, with 13 bases left in between.

This clonotype was found many times. The chain links TRBV18 to TRBJ2-1, with TRBD1 as a possible D gene (6 bases). The CDR3 is 15 residues long. CDR1 is KGHSH, CDR2 LQKENI, per germline. Trimming left V 4 bases short and J 7 bases short, with 17 bases between. CDR3 loop: CASSHWTDVGNEQFF. The DNA of the CDR3 is TGTGCCAGCTCACACTGGACAGACGTAGGTAATGAGCAGTTCTTC.

The chain links TRBV4-1 to TRBJ2-3; unclear D gene. The CDR3 contains 13 residues. The V gene's germline CDR1 is MGHRA and CDR2 YSYEKL. V was pared by 1 base and J by 6 bases, with 8 bases between. For the CDR3, the DNA is TGCGCCAGCAGCCAAGGAGAGCCCGATACGCAGTATTTT. This encodes CASSQGEPDTQYF.

The J gene is TRBJ2-3, the V gene TRBV2; 7 nucleotides align to TRBD2. Germline trimming cut 8 bases from V and 4 bases from J; bases unmatched to any gene: 9. CDR1 is SNHLY and CDR2 is FYNNEI in the germline V gene. CDR3 length: 14 residues. The CDR3 coding sequence is TGTGCCAGCTCCCTCGGGGGGAGTGCAGATACGCAGTATTTT. Translation: CASSLGGSADTQYF.

This clonotype was seen more than once but under ten times. This chain connects TRBV3-1 to TRBJ2-1, with 9 bases aligning to TRBD1. Germline V gene data show CDR1 as LGHDT and CDR2 as YNNKEL (reference sequence). The length of the CDR3 is 17 residues. Trimming took 6 bases from V and 4 from J; bases not matched to a gene: 13. The CDR3 DNA follows: TGTGCCAGCAGTCATGTGGAAGGGACAGGGACATACAATGAGCAGTTCTTC. It is translated as CASSHVEGTGTYNEQFF.

V is TRBV7-2 and J is TRBJ1-6, with unresolved D. Germline CDR1 and CDR2: SGHTA and FQGNSA. V lost 3 bases and J 10 bases, leaving 13 bases between the germline ends. The CDR3 runs to 14 residues. CDR3 region: CASSFGRRTSPLHF. CDR3 nucleotide sequence: TGTGCCAGCAGCTTTGGCAGGAGGACGTCACCCCTCCACTTT.

This clonotype was counted a few times. This chain uses TRBV7-9 with TRBJ2-1, with 7 bases that match TRBD1. Trimming cost V 6 bases and J 3 bases; bases outside gene matches: 11. The germline gives CDR1 SEHNR, CDR2 FQNEAQ (reference sequence). This CDR3 comprises 16 residues. As DNA, the CDR3 is TGTGCCAGCAGTCAAAGAGGGACAGACAACTACAATGAGCAGTTCTTC. Translated, it gives CASSQRGTDNYNEQFF.

This clonotype came up a few times. CDR3 coding DNA: TGCGCCAGCAGCCAAGAGGCGTTTGGGGGGGTACCCTACAATGAGCAGTTCTTC. Encoded protein: CASSQEAFGGVPYNEQFF. The chain is built from TRBV4-3 and TRBJ2-1; 7 bases line up with TRBD2. Trimming took 0 bases from V and 2 from J; bases not matched to a gene: 10. Germline V gives CDR1 LGHNA, CDR2 YSLEER. The CDR3 has 18 residues.

At least ten counts were recorded for this clonotype. CDR3 coding DNA: TGTGCCAGCACCACTCACGACGGACAGGGTCCCCAGTACTTC. Translating gives CASTTHDGQGPQYF. The chain couples TRBV12-3 or TRBV12-4 to TRBJ2-5; 8 bases map to TRBD1. Trimming cost V 7 bases and J 9 bases; bases outside gene matches: 13. This CDR3 has 14 amino acids.

The rearrangement links TRBV19 to TRBJ2-1, with D perhaps TRBD2 (5 bases). Germline V gives CDR1 LNHDA, CDR2 SQIVND (reference sequence). The CDR3 runs 16 residues. V was clipped by 5 bases and J by 0 bases, with 14 bases between them. The CDR3 DNA reads as TGTGCCAGTAGTCTTAGGACTGTCAGCTCCTACAATGAGCAGTTCTTC. As protein: CASSLRTVSSYNEQFF.

The chain carries TRBV6-5 and TRBJ2-1; a possible D gene is TRBD2 (5 bases). V was clipped by 2 bases and J by 2 bases, with 16 bases between them. The CDR3 has 17 residues. Germline CDR1 is MNHEY and CDR2 is SVGAGI. CDR3 coding DNA: TGTGCCAGCAGTTACCCTGCAGGTCTAGCTGCCTACAATGAGCAGTTCTTC. Translated, it gives CASSYPAGLAAYNEQFF.

This clonotype has only a few counts. The chain couples TRBV20-1 to TRBJ2-5, with TRBD2 matching 8 bases. The CDR3 consists of 13 residues. CDR1 and CDR2 (germline): DFQATT, SNEGSKA (reference sequence). Trimming took 3 bases from V and 5 from J; bases not matched to a gene: 5. The CDR3 is CSASRTSQETQYF. CDR3 coding DNA: TGCAGTGCTAGCCGGACTAGCCAGGAGACCCAGTACTTC.

As regards this clonotype: Because it lacks the conserved phenylalanine or tryptophan at the end, this CDR3 is likely a read error. J is TRBJ1-1 and V is TRBV18, with 8 bases fitting TRBD1. Germline values: CDR1 KGHSH, CDR2 LQKENI. CDR3 size: 14 residues. V trimming: 3 bases; J trimming: 4 bases; junction bases outside the gene matches: 4. The CDR3 is CASSPDRVATEAFS. CDR3 sequence (DNA): TGTGCCAGCTCACCGGACAGGGTCGCCACTGAAGCTTTCTCT.

This chain uses TRBV5-4 with TRBJ2-3; the D gene is possibly TRBD1 (6 bases). Trimming shortened V by 0 bases and J by 0 bases, and 8 bases separated the two germline ends. CDR3 length: 15 residues. Germline-derived CDR1 and CDR2 are SGHNT and YYREEE (reference sequence). The CDR3 protein is CASSLVDRSTDTQYF. The CDR3 coding sequence is TGTGCCAGCAGCTTGGTGGACAGAAGCACAGATACGCAGTATTTT.

This chain uses TRBV5-8 with TRBJ2-3, with D maybe TRBD2 (6 bases). CDR1 is SGHTS and CDR2 is YDEGEE in the germline V gene. Trimming removed 4 bases at V and 6 bases at J, with 24 bases between. The CDR3 is made up of 17 amino acids. The CDR3 loop reads CASSPRLVKSSSDTQYF. The DNA of the CDR3 is TGTGCCAGCAGCCCCCGACTAGTCAAAAGCAGTTCGGATACGCAGTATTTT.

The V call is TRBV12-3 or TRBV12-4, the J call TRBJ1-2; the D gene is possibly TRBD1 (5 bases). Trimming removed 3 bases from V and 4 bases from J, with 12 bases in between. This CDR3 is 14 amino acids long. CDR3 bases: TGTGCCAGCAGTTTTGCAGGGTCTCTCTATGGCTACACCTTC. As protein: CASSFAGSLYGYTF.

This clonotype was seen at least ten times. The rearrangement joins TRBV29-1 to TRBJ2-3; the D gene is possibly TRBD2 (7 bases). V lost 8 bases and J 0 bases, leaving 15 bases between the germline ends. This CDR3 has 14 amino acids. Germline CDR1 and CDR2: SQVTM and ANQGSEA. This chain's CDR3 is CSYGGDTSTDTQYF. The DNA for the CDR3 is TGCAGCTATGGGGGGGACACTAGCACAGATACGCAGTATTTT.

There are a few counts of this clonotype. The chain carries TRBV3-1 and TRBJ1-2; D is possibly TRBD1 (5 bases). Germline V gene data show CDR1 as LGHDT and CDR2 as YNNKEL (reference sequence). This CDR3 is 13 amino acids long. Trimming took off 7 bases at V and 2 bases at J, with 11 bases between the two ends. The CDR3 protein is CASNTGSNYGYTF. For the CDR3, the DNA is TGTGCCAGCAACACAGGTTCCAACTATGGCTACACCTTC. The variable domain in full, with the rest retrieved from reference TRBV3-1 and TRBJ1-2, is DTAVSQTPKYLVTQMGNDKSIKCEQNLGHDTMYWYKQDSKKFLKIMFSYNNKELIINETVPNRFSPKSPDKAHLNLHINSLELGDSAVYFCASNTGSNYGYTFGSGTRLTVV.

In its sample, this clonotype was seen a few times. The chain is built from TRBV6-1 and TRBJ2-3, with 9 positions matching TRBD2. Unmatched junction bases numbered 18, after V lost 5 bases and J lost 6 bases. This CDR3 region has 18 residues. CDR1 and CDR2 (germline): MNHNS, SASEGT. The CDR3 is CASSPYVGRGGQWDTQYF. Here the CDR3 DNA reads TGTGCCAGCAGTCCCTACGTGGGGCGGGGGGGCCAGTGGGATACGCAGTATTTT.